This is a list of T cell receptor beta chains from one sample in a study of blood T cell repertoires in COVID-19. Profiling relied on immunoSEQ multiplex PCR, and the TCRdb table lists in-frame clones only, not all of them. The sample lists some 370,000 clones; around 90% were seen once. Sequencing was done on a sample of peripheral blood. The source is a man between 18 and 29 years old with active or convalescent COVID-19. Both conserved end residues are part of each CDR3. The D gene is left open where the match is weak. Clone size appears in some rows only: once, few, many, or a class for an expanded clone.

>TRBJ2-5|.|TRBV7-2|.
CASSQGVRGGETQYF
TGTGCCAGCAGCCAAGGGGTCAGGGGTGGAGAGACCCAGTACTTC
>TRBJ1-5|.|TRBV18|TRBD1
CASSPSLGQGANQPQHF
TGTGCCAGCTCACCGTCTTTGGGACAGGGGGCAAATCAGCCCCAGCATTTT
>TRBJ1-5|few|TRBV19|TRBD1
CASSMTGNQPQHF
TGTGCCAGTAGTATGACAGGGAATCAGCCCCAGCATTTT
>TRBJ1-1|.|TRBV19|TRBD1
CASSWTGGYTEAFF
TGTGCCAGTAGTTGGACAGGTGGGTACACTGAAGCTTTCTTT
>TRBJ2-1|.|TRBV3-1/TRBV3-2|TRBD2
CASSQPGGPGNEQFF
TGTGCCAGCAGCCAACCGGGAGGGCCCGGCAATGAGCAGTTCTTC
>TRBJ1-1|.|TRBV4-3|TRBD1
CASSHGTARSEAFF
TGCGCCAGCAGCCACGGGACAGCGCGGAGTGAAGCTTTCTTT
>TRBJ2-1|.|TRBV7-9|TRBD1
CASSLDRALNEQFF
TGTGCCAGCAGCTTGGACAGGGCTCTCAATGAGCAGTTCTTC
>TRBJ1-1|.|TRBV19|.
CASSIGGAMNTEAFF
TGTGCCAGTAGTATTGGAGGGGCAATGAACACTGAAGCTTTCTTT
>TRBJ2-3|.|TRBV7-8|TRBD2
CASSSPSGGAIVRPDTQYF
TGTGCCAGCAGTTCCCCTAGCGGGGGGGCCATAGTCCGCCCAGATACGCAGTATTTT
>TRBJ1-1|.|TRBV28|.
CASSPPRMNTEAFF
TGTGCCAGCAGTCCCCCTCGTATGAACACTGAAGCTTTCTTT
>TRBJ2-3|.|TRBV25-1|TRBD2
CASSDSGVLSDTQYF
TGTGCCAGCAGTGATAGCGGGGTTCTCTCAGATACGCAGTATTTT
>TRBJ1-4|.|TRBV21-1|.
CAKRRVEKLFF
TGTGCCAAAAGGAGGGTTGAAAAACTGTTTTTT
>TRBJ1-2|.|TRBV4-2|.
CASSQDTGKYGYTF
TGTGCCAGCAGCCAAGATACAGGGAAATATGGCTACACCTTC
>TRBJ1-2|.|TRBV29-1|TRBD1
CSVESGTGGYTF
TGCAGCGTTGAGAGCGGGACAGGGGGCTACACCTTC
>TRBJ2-5|.|TRBV7-2|.
CASSLAGGQETQYF
TGTGCCAGCAGCTTAGCGGGGGGTCAAGAGACCCAGTACTTC
>TRBJ2-1|.|TRBV19|.
CASSLSTYNEQFF
TGTGCCAGTAGTCTATCTACCTACAATGAGCAGTTCTTC
>TRBJ1-2|.|TRBV19|.
CASRISGTMKTSGYTF
TGTGCCAGTAGAATATCCGGGACAATGAAAACGTCTGGCTACACCTTC
>TRBJ1-2|.|TRBV19|TRBD1
CASSIGDSYGYTF
TGTGCCAGTAGTATCGGGGACAGCTATGGCTACACCTTC
>TRBJ2-1|.|TRBV19|.
CASSPYYGSSYNEQFF
TGTGCCAGTAGCCCCTATTACGGGAGCTCCTACAATGAGCAGTTCTTC
>TRBJ2-7|.|TRBV5-4|TRBD1
CASSWGQAPGEQYF
TGTGCCAGCAGCTGGGGACAGGCCCCTGGGGAGCAGTACTTC
>TRBJ1-3|.|TRBV7-3|.
CASSFGLGGNTIYF
TGTGCCAGCAGCTTTGGCCTTGGTGGAAACACCATATATTTT
>TRBJ1-1|.|TRBV27|.
CASTVGGGMNTEAFF
TGTGCCAGCACCGTCGGGGGTGGAATGAACACTGAAGCTTTCTTT
>TRBJ2-5|.|TRBV6-5|TRBD2
CASSLAGGAQYF
TGTGCCAGCAGTCTAGCGGGGGGGGCCCAGTACTTC
>TRBJ2-5|.|TRBV6-5|.
CASSDSDRLRETQYF
TGTGCCAGCAGTGACTCCGACAGGCTGCGGGAGACCCAGTACTTC
>TRBJ2-4|.|TRBV7-2|.
CASSPRGLRGPIQYF
TGTGCCAGCAGCCCGCGGGGTCTGCGGGGCCCAATTCAGTACTTC
>TRBJ2-2|few|TRBV18|.
CASSPRRDTNTGELFF
TGTGCCAGCTCACCACGCAGGGACACCAACACCGGGGAGCTGTTTTTT
>TRBJ2-1|once|TRBV7-3|.
CASSPSGSYNEQFF
TGTGCCAGCAGCCCCAGCGGCTCCTACAATGAGCAGTTCTTC
>TRBJ1-4|.|TRBV7-6|.
CASSLAGAGEKLFF
TGTGCCAGCAGCTTAGCGGGGGCTGGTGAAAAACTGTTTTTT
>TRBJ1-1|.|TRBV6-5|.
CASSYQGLARAFF
TGTGCCAGCAGTTACCAAGGACTGGCCCGAGCTTTCTTT
>TRBJ1-3|.|TRBV4-3|.
CASSALRGATIYF
TGCGCCAGCAGCGCGCTCCGGGGAGCCACCATATATTTT
>TRBJ1-1|few|TRBV5-1|TRBD1
CASSLAFRQGSMNTEAFF
TGCGCCAGCAGCTTGGCCTTTAGACAGGGGTCCATGAACACTGAAGCTTTCTTT
>TRBJ1-3|once|TRBV7-2|.
CASSPQGLLGNTIYF
TGTGCCAGCAGCCCCCAGGGTTTATTGGGAAACACCATATATTTT
>TRBJ2-3|.|TRBV7-9|.
CASSNEETSASTDTQYF
TGTGCCAGCAGCAATGAAGAAACCAGTGCTAGCACAGATACGCAGTATTTT
>TRBJ1-6|.|TRBV28|.
CASSDRSSYNSPLHF
TGTGCCAGCAGTGACAGAAGCTCCTATAATTCACCCCTCCACTTT
>TRBJ1-1|few|TRBV4-3|.
CASSQDQGPNTEAFF
TGCGCCAGCAGCCAAGATCAGGGTCCGAACACTGAAGCTTTCTTT
>TRBJ2-3|.|TRBV3-1/TRBV3-2|TRBD2
CASSQRTSGRSVVTDTQYF
TGTGCCAGCAGCCAGAGGACTAGCGGGAGATCGGTCGTCACAGATACGCAGTATTTT
>TRBJ2-7|.|TRBV7-2|TRBD2
CASSRPGLAIYEQYF
TGTGCCAGCAGCCGTCCGGGACTAGCGATTTACGAGCAGTACTTC
>TRBJ1-2|.|TRBV11-2|.
CASSRGDYYGYTF
TGTGCCAGCAGCCGAGGGGACTACTATGGCTACACCTTC
>TRBJ1-1|.|TRBV5-1|TRBD1
CASSQRTGGTEAFF
TGCGCCAGCAGCCAACGGACAGGGGGGACTGAAGCTTTCTTT
>TRBJ2-7|once|TRBV19|.
CASSASGTWAYEQYF
TGTGCCAGTAGCGCCTCGGGGACTTGGGCCTACGAGCAGTACTTC
>TRBJ2-1|.|TRBV11-3|TRBD1
CASSLGGRGPYNEQFF
TGTGCCAGCAGCTTAGGGGGCAGGGGGCCGTACAATGAGCAGTTCTTC
>TRBJ1-2|.|TRBV19|.
CASSIGRYYGYTF
TGTGCCAGTAGTATCGGGAGATACTATGGCTACACCTTC
>TRBJ1-5|.|TRBV28|TRBD1
CASSIPGQLNQPQHF
TGTGCCAGCAGTATTCCGGGACAGCTAAATCAGCCCCAGCATTTT
>TRBJ1-2|few|TRBV12-3/TRBV12-4|TRBD1
CASRNTGADGYTF
TGTGCCAGCAGGAACACAGGGGCGGATGGCTACACCTTC
>TRBJ1-1|.|TRBV19|.
CASSAGPQGTEAFF
TGTGCCAGTAGTGCAGGGCCACAAGGCACTGAAGCTTTCTTT
>TRBJ2-1|.|TRBV24-1|.
CATTGRDYNEQFF
TGTGCCACCACCGGCAGGGACTACAATGAGCAGTTCTTC
>TRBJ1-2|.|TRBV4-3|.
CASSQDTLGVYGYTF
TGCGCCAGCAGCCAAGATACTTTAGGGGTTTATGGCTACACCTTC
>TRBJ1-2|.|TRBV20-1|.
CSAYNRAGYTF
TGCAGTGCTTATAACAGGGCTGGCTACACCTTC